This TCR beta chain was captured in a study of Ad26.COV2.S vaccination and SARS-CoV-2 variants. Study findings and constraints: Overall T cell responses may have been underestimated by the analyses of TCR breadth and depth. Responses of spike-specific T cells (both CD8+ and CD4+) reportedly showed substantial breadth after vaccination. The study found similar non-spike TCR breadth in vaccine and placebo recipients.

The method was immunoSEQ multiplex PCR; TCRdb's version includes in-frame clones alone and lacks a portion of them. The sample lists about 98,000 clones, around three quarters occurring once. This clone has a single count. Its antigen is currently unknown. J was trimmed by 6 bases and V by 2 bases; bases with no gene match: 4. Germline-derived CDR1 and CDR2 are SGHRS and YFSETQ. The length of the CDR3 is 13 residues. Sequenced material: peripheral blood, taken after recovery from COVID-19. The chain has TRBV5-1 and TRBJ1-2, with 7 bases that match TRBD1. This TCR was sampled from a human donor who had recovered from COVID-19. The CDR3 sequence is CASSFGTGDGYTF. The CDR3, as DNA: TGCGCCAGCAGCTTCGGAACAGGGGATGGCTACACCTTC.